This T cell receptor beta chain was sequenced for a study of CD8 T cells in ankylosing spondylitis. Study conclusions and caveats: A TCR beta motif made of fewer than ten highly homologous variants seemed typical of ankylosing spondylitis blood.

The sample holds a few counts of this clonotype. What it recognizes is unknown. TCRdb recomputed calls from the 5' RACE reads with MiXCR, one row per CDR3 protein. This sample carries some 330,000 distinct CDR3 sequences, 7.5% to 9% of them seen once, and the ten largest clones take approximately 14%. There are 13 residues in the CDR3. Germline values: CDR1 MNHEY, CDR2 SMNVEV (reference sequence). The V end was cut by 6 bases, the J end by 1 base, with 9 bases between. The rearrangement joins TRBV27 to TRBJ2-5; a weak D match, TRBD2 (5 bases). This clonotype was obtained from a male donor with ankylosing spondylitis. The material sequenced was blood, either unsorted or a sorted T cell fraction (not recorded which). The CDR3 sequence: CASRLGFQETQYF. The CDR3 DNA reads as TGTGCCAGCAGACTAGGTTTCCAAGAGACCCAGTACTTC.